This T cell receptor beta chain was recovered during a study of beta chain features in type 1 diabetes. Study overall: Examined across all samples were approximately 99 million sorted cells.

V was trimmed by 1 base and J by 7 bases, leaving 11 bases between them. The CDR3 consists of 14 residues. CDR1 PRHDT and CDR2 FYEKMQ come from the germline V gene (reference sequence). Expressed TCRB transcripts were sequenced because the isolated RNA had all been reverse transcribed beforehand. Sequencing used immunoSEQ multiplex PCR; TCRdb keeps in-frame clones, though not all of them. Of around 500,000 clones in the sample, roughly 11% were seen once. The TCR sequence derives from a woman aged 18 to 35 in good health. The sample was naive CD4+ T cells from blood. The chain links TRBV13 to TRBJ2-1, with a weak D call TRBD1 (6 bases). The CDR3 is CASSLADSINEQFF. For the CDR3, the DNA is TGTGCCAGCAGCTTAGCGGACAGCATTAATGAGCAGTTCTTC.